The clone carrying this TCR beta chain was picked up one time. The V and J ends lost 8 bases and 6 bases respectively, with 16 bases between them. From germline, CDR1 is MGHDK and CDR2 SYGVNS. This CDR3 is built from 13 residues. The data were taken from a study of cytomegalovirus exposure and HLA in healthy donors. PCR involved 60 Vbeta and 13 Jbeta primers. The assay was immunoSEQ multiplex PCR, and TCRdb's table has in-frame clones only and misses some. The sample holds 120,000 to 150,000 clones; roughly 78% are singletons and the top ten take approximately 2.3%. The gene calls are TRBV25-1 and TRBJ1-2; a weak D match, TRBD1 (5 bases). The specimen was PBMCs. This clonotype originated in a man in his thirties or forties in good health and CMV-seronegative. For the CDR3, the DNA is TGTGCCAGCGGTAAGCTGGGGGAGGATGGCTACACCTTC. Encoded protein: CASGKLGEDGYTF.